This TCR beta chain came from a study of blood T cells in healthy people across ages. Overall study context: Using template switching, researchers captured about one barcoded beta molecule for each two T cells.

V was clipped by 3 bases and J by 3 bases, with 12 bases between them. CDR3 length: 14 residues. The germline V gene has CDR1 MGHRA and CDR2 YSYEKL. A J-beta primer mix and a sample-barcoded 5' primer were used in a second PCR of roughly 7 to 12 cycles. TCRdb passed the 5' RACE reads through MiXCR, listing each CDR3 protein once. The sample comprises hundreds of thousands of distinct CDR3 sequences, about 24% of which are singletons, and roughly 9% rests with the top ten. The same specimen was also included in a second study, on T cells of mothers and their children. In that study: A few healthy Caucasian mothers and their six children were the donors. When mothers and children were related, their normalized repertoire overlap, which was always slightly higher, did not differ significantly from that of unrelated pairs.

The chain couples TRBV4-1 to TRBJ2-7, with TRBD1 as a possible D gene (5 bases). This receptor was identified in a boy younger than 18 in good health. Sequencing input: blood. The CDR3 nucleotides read TGCGCCAGCAGCCACCAGGACACAGGCTACGAGCAGTACTTC. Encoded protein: CASSHQDTGYEQYF.